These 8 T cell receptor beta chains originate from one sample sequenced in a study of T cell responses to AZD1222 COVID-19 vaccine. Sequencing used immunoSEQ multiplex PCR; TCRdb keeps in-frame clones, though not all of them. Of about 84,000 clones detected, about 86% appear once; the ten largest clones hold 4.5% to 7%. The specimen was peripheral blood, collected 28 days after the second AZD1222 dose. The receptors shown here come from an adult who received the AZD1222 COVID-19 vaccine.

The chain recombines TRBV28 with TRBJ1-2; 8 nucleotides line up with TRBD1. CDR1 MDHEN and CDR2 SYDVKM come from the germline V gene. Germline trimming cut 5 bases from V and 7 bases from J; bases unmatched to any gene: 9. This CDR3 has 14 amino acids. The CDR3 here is CASSTGQGDRGYTF. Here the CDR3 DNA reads TGTGCCAGCAGTACCGGACAGGGAGATCGTGGCTACACCTTC.

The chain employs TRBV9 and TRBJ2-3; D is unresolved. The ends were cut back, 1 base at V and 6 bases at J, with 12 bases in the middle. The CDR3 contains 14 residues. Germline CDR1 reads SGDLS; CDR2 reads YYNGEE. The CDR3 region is CASSVIPSGDTQYF. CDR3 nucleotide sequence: TGTGCCAGCAGCGTAATTCCGTCCGGGGATACGCAGTATTTT.

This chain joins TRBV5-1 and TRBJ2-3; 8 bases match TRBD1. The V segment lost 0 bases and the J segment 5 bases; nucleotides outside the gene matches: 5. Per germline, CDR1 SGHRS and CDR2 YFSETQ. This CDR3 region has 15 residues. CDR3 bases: TGCGCCAGCAGCTTGGCCCAGGGGGCATTAGATACGCAGTATTTT. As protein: CASSLAQGALDTQYF.

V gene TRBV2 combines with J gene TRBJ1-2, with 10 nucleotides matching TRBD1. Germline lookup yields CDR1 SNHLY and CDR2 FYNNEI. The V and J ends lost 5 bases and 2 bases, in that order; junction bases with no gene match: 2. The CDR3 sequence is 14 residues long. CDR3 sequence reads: CASSRDRGNYGYTF. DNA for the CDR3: TGTGCCAGCAGTCGGGACAGGGGAAACTATGGCTACACCTTC.

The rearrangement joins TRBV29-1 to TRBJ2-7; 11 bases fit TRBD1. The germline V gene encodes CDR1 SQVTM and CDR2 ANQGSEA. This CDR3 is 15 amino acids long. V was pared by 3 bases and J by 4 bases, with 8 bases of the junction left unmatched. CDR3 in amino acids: CSVDGGTGGRYEQYF. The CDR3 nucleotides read TGCAGCGTTGATGGTGGGACAGGGGGTAGGTACGAGCAGTACTTC.

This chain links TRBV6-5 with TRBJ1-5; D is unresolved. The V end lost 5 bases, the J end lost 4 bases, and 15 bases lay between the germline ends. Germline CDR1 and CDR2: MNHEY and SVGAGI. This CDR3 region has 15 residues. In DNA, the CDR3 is TGTGCCAGCAGTCCCCAAGCAGGTCAAAATCAGCCCCAGCATTTT. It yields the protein CASSPQAGQNQPQHF.

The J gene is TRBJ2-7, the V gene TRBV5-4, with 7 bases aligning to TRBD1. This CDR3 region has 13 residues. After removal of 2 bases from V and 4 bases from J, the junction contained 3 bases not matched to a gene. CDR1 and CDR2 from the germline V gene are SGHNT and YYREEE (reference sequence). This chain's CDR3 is CASSLQGKYEQYF. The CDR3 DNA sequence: TGTGCCAGCAGCTTACAGGGGAAGTACGAGCAGTACTTC.

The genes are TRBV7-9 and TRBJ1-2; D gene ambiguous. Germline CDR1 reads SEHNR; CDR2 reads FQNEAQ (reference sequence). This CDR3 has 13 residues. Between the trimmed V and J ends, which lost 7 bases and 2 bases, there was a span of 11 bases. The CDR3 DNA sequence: TGTGCCAGCACCGCAGCGGGGAACTATGGCTACACCTTC. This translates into CASTAAGNYGYTF.